A selection of T cell receptor beta chains follows, all from one sample in a study of shared clonotypes between healthy human individuals. TCRdb's copy holds only in-frame clones and misses some; the assay was immunoSEQ multiplex PCR. This table holds 2 million to 2.5 million clones, 85% to 95% found once. Sequencing input: naive CD4+ T cells from PBMCs. These TCRs come from a young man in good health. Some clones in this sample may be carry-over from other donors' samples. Both conserved end residues are part of each CDR3. D genes are given only for firm matches. Expanded clones are given a class, and other clones once, few, many or no size at all.

.	TRBV7-9	.	TRBJ1-4	TGTGCCAGCGGTATCAGGGCAACTAATGAAAAACTGTTTTTT	CASGIRATNEKLFF
.	TRBV28	.	TRBJ2-1	TGTGCCAGCAGACCCTCAGGAGGGGGGCGAGTGGGTGAGCAGTTCTTC	CASRPSGGGRVGEQFF
.	TRBV7-9	.	TRBJ1-3	TGTGCCAGCAGCCCATCGGACATTCTTCACTTCGGAAACACCATATATTTT	CASSPSDILHFGNTIYF
.	TRBV10-3	.	TRBJ2-1	TGTGCCATCAGTGAGCCTCGAGGGGGGAATGAGCAGTTCTTC	CAISEPRGGNEQFF
.	TRBV30	.	TRBJ2-7	TGTGCCTGGAGCGATAGCGGCTACGAGCAGTACTTC	CAWSDSGYEQYF
.	TRBV7-2	.	TRBJ2-2	TGTGCCAGCAGCTTAGCCCGTCACGGGGAGCTGTTTTTT	CASSLARHGELFF
.	TRBV11-2	.	TRBJ1-1	TGTGCCAGCAGCTTAAATGGTCAGAGCTCACGTCCTGAAGCTTTCTTT	CASSLNGQSSRPEAFF
.	TRBV9	.	TRBJ2-3	TGTGCCAGCAGCGTGACAGTGGCAGATACGCAGTATTTT	CASSVTVADTQYF
TRBD2	TRBV4-3	once	TRBJ2-7	TGCGCCAGCAGCCAAGGTTTGATAGCGGGGGGGAGCTACGAGCAGTACTTC	CASSQGLIAGGSYEQYF
.	TRBV5-1	.	TRBJ1-1	TGCGCCAGCAGCTCGGAAAGCACTGAAGCTTTCTTT	CASSSESTEAFF
TRBD1	TRBV6-5	.	TRBJ2-7	TGTGCCAGCAGTACATTCCGGGACAGGGCGCGTGAGCAGTACTTC	CASSTFRDRAREQYF
TRBD1	TRBV9	.	TRBJ2-3	TGTGCCAGCACAGACAGGGCTTATTCAGATACGCAGTATTTT	CASTDRAYSDTQYF
.	TRBV21-1	.	TRBJ2-5	TGTGCCAGCAGCAAGGACGACAGTAAAGAGACCCAGTACTTC	CASSKDDSKETQYF
.	TRBV7-8	.	TRBJ2-7	TGTGCCAGCAGCTTAGAGATTAGCTCCTACGAGCAGTACTTC	CASSLEISSYEQYF
TRBD1	TRBV28	.	TRBJ1-2	TGTGCCAGTCACAGGGGAGGCTACACCTTC	CASHRGGYTF
.	TRBV6-5	.	TRBJ2-4	TGTGCCAGCAGCGACACAGCCAAAAACATTCAGTACTTC	CASSDTAKNIQYF
.	TRBV28	.	TRBJ1-5	TGTGCCAGTAGGGTCCGCAGGGACCCCAATCAGCCCCAGCATTTT	CASRVRRDPNQPQHF
TRBD1	TRBV7-2	.	TRBJ1-1	TGTGCCAGCAGCATTAGACAGGGTAGCTCTGAAGCTTTCTTT	CASSIRQGSSEAFF
.	TRBV7-2	.	TRBJ2-1	TGTGCCAGCAGCTCCGGGGTAGCGCCCTACAATGAGCAGTTCTTC	CASSSGVAPYNEQFF
TRBD2	TRBV19	.	TRBJ2-1	TGTGCCAGTCATCAGCGGGACGCCTACAATGAGCAGTTCTTC	CASHQRDAYNEQFF
.	TRBV2	.	TRBJ2-1	TGTGCCAGCAGTGTGTTATGGGACAATGAGCAGTTCTTC	CASSVLWDNEQFF
.	TRBV15	.	TRBJ2-3	TGTGCCACCAGCAGAGAGACAGCAAGCACAGATACGCAGTATTTT	CATSRETASTDTQYF
.	TRBV27	.	TRBJ2-7	TGTGCCAGCAGGCGGGGACCCTCCTACGAGCAGTACTTC	CASRRGPSYEQYF
.	TRBV28	few	TRBJ1-2	TGTGCCAGCAGTTTCGGGGGAAACTATGGCTACACCTTC	CASSFGGNYGYTF
.	TRBV6-6	.	TRBJ2-5	TGTGCCAGCAGGCCACCCTCGGGGGTAGTTTCTGAGACCCAGTACTTC	CASRPPSGVVSETQYF
.	TRBV15	.	TRBJ2-7	TGTGCCACCAGCAGAGGCGGGGCGGTTTCCTACGAGCAGTACTTC	CATSRGGAVSYEQYF
TRBD2	TRBV7-9	once	TRBJ2-7	TGTGCCAGCAGTCCCGGGCAGCGGGATCCTACGATGCAGTACTTC	CASSPGQRDPTMQYF
.	TRBV7-6	.	TRBJ2-1	TGTGCCAGCAGCTTAGCGAGGAAAGGAAACAATGAGCAGTTCTTC	CASSLARKGNNEQFF
.	TRBV19	.	TRBJ2-4	TGTGCCAGTATGACGGGCGGTTTCCCACTAGCCAAAAACATTCAGTACTTC	CASMTGGFPLAKNIQYF
.	TRBV19	.	TRBJ1-2	TGTGCCAGTAGTATGGGGTTTTACTATGGCTACACCTTC	CASSMGFYYGYTF
TRBD1	TRBV28	.	TRBJ1-4	TGTGCCAGCAGTTCGACAGGGGGCTGGGAAAAACTGTTTTTT	CASSSTGGWEKLFF
.	TRBV6-5	.	TRBJ1-1	TGTGCCAGCAGCCCACCTCGTACAGGGAGCACTGAAGCTTTCTTT	CASSPPRTGSTEAFF
TRBD2	TRBV28	.	TRBJ2-1	TGTGCCAGCAGCTTGAGCGGGAGGACCTACAATGAGCAGTTCTTC	CASSLSGRTYNEQFF
.	TRBV6-5	.	TRBJ1-4	TGTGCCAGCAGTTACAATACCGGCAGTACTAATGAAAAACTGTTTTTT	CASSYNTGSTNEKLFF
.	TRBV30	.	TRBJ2-3	TGTGCCTGGGTACCCAGGGGTCCCGATACGCAGTATTTT	CAWVPRGPDTQYF
.	TRBV7-3	.	TRBJ1-3	TGTGCCAGCAGCTTAATAGGAGGGAACTCTGGAAACACCATATATTTT	CASSLIGGNSGNTIYF
.	TRBV4-1	.	TRBJ2-7	TGCGCCAGCAGCCAAGATCCGAGAGGGGTCTCCTACGAGCAGTACTTC	CASSQDPRGVSYEQYF
TRBD1	TRBV5-1	.	TRBJ2-3	TGCGCCAGCAGCTGGGACAGCAGCACAGATACGCAGTATTTT	CASSWDSSTDTQYF
.	TRBV9	.	TRBJ1-2	TGTGCCAGCAGCGCTCGGTTCTCCTATGGCTACACCTTC	CASSARFSYGYTF
.	TRBV28	.	TRBJ1-1	TGTGCCAGCAGTCGTACAGGGCACAACACTGAAGCTTTCTTT	CASSRTGHNTEAFF
.	TRBV5-5	.	TRBJ2-1	TGTGCCAGCAGCTTGGGAGGGAGGCATCAGGAGCAGTTCTTC	CASSLGGRHQEQFF
.	TRBV7-9	.	TRBJ1-5	TGTGCCAGCAGCTTAGCGTCGGGTCACGGGCAGCCCCAGCATTTT	CASSLASGHGQPQHF
.	TRBV5-1	.	TRBJ2-2	TGCGCCAGCAGAATTGGGACTTACACCGGGGAGCTGTTTTTT	CASRIGTYTGELFF
TRBD2	TRBV11-2	once	TRBJ2-1	TGTGCCAGCAGCGGCCGGGACTACTACAATGAGCAGTTCTTC	CASSGRDYYNEQFF
TRBD2	TRBV27	.	TRBJ2-7	TGTGCCAGCAGTCTCCTGCAGCGGGAGGGCTCCTACGAGCAGTACTTC	CASSLLQREGSYEQYF
TRBD1	TRBV6-1	.	TRBJ1-5	TGTGCCAGCAGTGCAGCCCGACAGGGGGTCCCTCAGCCCCAGCATTTT	CASSAARQGVPQPQHF
TRBD1	TRBV5-1	.	TRBJ1-1	TGCGCCAGCAGCCCCAACGGGGACAGGTGGGGTACTGAAGCTTTCTTT	CASSPNGDRWGTEAFF
.	TRBV6-1	.	TRBJ2-1	TGTGCCAGCAGCCCCCCCCGTCTCAATGAGCAGTTCTTC	CASSPPRLNEQFF
TRBD1	TRBV6-5	once	TRBJ1-5	TGTGCCAGCAGTTTCCGGGACAGGGGTTCAAATCAGCCCCAGCATTTT	CASSFRDRGSNQPQHF
TRBD1	TRBV7-9	.	TRBJ1-5	TGTGCCAGCAGCTGGGGGACAGGTTGGACGGAGGGCAATCAGCCCCAGCATTTT	CASSWGTGWTEGNQPQHF
TRBD1	TRBV28	.	TRBJ2-2	TGTGCCAGCAGTACCCCGGGACAGGGGTATGAGGGGGAGCTGTTTTTT	CASSTPGQGYEGELFF